The 32 T cell receptor beta chains below come from one sample, sequenced in a study of blood T cell repertoires in COVID-19 (dated by TCRdb to about 2020). Libraries were made using the immunoSEQ multiplex PCR assay. Here the immuneACCESS table is served through TCRdb, limited to in-frame sequences with V and J called. Missing clones are a known gap in these copies; in checked studies unresolved V genes cover under half, and the rest lacks a known reason. This sample holds 150,000 to 200,000 clones; roughly 88% were observed only once. Over 12% of the sample rests with the top ten. The specimen was PBMCs or T cells enriched from blood (not recorded which). The source of these receptors is a man aged 45-65 years who had recovered from COVID-19.

The chain employs TRBV20-1 and TRBJ2-5; TRBD2 matches 13 bases. This CDR3 comprises 14 residues. Germline V gives CDR1 DFQATT, CDR2 SNEGSKA (reference sequence). J was trimmed by 5 bases and V by 3 bases; bases with no gene match: 3. This chain's CDR3 is CSASRTSGGETQYF. The CDR3 DNA is TGCAGTGCTAGTAGGACTAGCGGGGGTGAGACCCAGTACTTC.

The chain has TRBV11-2 and TRBJ1-5; tentative D call: TRBD1 (5 bases). This CDR3 is built from 13 residues. The germline gives CDR1 SGHAT, CDR2 FQNNGV. V lost 5 bases and J lost 4, with 9 bases in between. The CDR3 coding sequence is TGTGCCAGCAGCAATGACAGAAATCAGCCCCAGCATTTT. Translating gives CASSNDRNQPQHF. Drawing the rest from reference TRBV11-2 and TRBJ1-5, the complete variable domain is EAGVAQSPRYKIIEKRQSVAFWCNPISGHATLYWYQQILGQGPKLLIQFQNNGVVDDSQLPKDRFSAERLKGVDSTLKIQPAKLEDSAVYLCASSNDRNQPQHFGDGTRLSIL.

The chain recombines TRBV2 with TRBJ1-1, with D tentatively TRBD1 (5 bases). This CDR3 contains 13 residues. The germline CDR1 and CDR2 sequences are SNHLY and FYNNEI. V dropped 10 bases and J dropped 3 bases, with 15 bases sitting between them. The CDR3 bases are TGTGCCATCAAAAGACAGCGACACACTGAAGCTTTCTTT. Its translation: CAIKRQRHTEAFF.

This chain joins TRBV6-6 and TRBJ2-7; the match to TRBD2 covers 7 bases. The J segment lost 4 bases and the V segment lost 10 bases, leaving 10 bases of the junction unmatched. Germline V gene sequence: CDR1 MNHNY, CDR2 SVGAGI (reference sequence). This CDR3 has 13 residues. This CDR3 is CAIGGGIRYEQYF. The CDR3 nucleotides read TGTGCCATTGGGGGGGGGATAAGGTACGAGCAGTACTTC.

This clone turned up a few times. V and J are TRBV7-2 and TRBJ2-1; D perhaps matches TRBD2 (5 bases). V gave up 0 bases and J gave up 0 bases, with 6 bases separating them. This CDR3 comprises 15 residues. Germline V CDR1 and CDR2: SGHTA, FQGNSA. Written as DNA, the CDR3 is TGTGCCAGCAGCTTAGCCGAGGGCTCCTACAATGAGCAGTTCTTC. Translation gives CASSLAEGSYNEQFF.

The chain combines TRBV18 with TRBJ2-2; 13 bases are shared with TRBD2. Trimming removed 8 bases from V and 0 bases from J; junction bases left unmatched: 9. This CDR3 is 18 amino acids long. CDR1 is KGHSH and CDR2 is LQKENI in the germline V gene. DNA for the CDR3: TGTGCCAGCCCCAAGAGGACTAGCGGGGGCCCGAACACCGGGGAGCTGTTTTTT. Translation: CASPKRTSGGPNTGELFF. The full variable domain, rest sourced from reference TRBV18 and TRBJ2-2, is NAGVMQNPRHLVRRRGQEARLRCSPMKGHSHVYWYRQLPEEGLKFMVYLQKENIIDESGMPKERFSAEFPKEGPSILRIQQVVRGDSAAYFCASPKRTSGGPNTGELFFGEGSRLTVL.

V usage is TRBV30 and J usage is TRBJ1-1, with D possibly being TRBD1 (6 bases). The CDR3 runs to 15 residues. Per germline, CDR1 GTSNPN and CDR2 SVGIG (reference sequence). V was pared by 4 bases and J by 1 base, with 16 bases between. In DNA form, the CDR3 reads TGTGCCTGGAACCGACCGGGACAACGGAACACTGAAGCTTTCTTT. It codes for CAWNRPGQRNTEAFF.

The V gene is TRBV9, the J gene TRBJ2-5; D gene uncertain. This CDR3 comprises 14 residues. Germline V CDR1 and CDR2: SGDLS, YYNGEE. Trimming shortened V by 3 bases and J by 2 bases, and 11 bases separated the two germline ends. For the CDR3, the DNA is TGTGCCAGCAGCGAGCCCCCCCCACAAGAGACCCAGTACTTC. Translating gives CASSEPPPQETQYF.

The V gene is TRBV6-5, the J gene TRBJ2-6; D possibly corresponds to TRBD2 (6 bases). Germline loops: CDR1 MNHEY, CDR2 SVGAGI. The V and J ends lost 6 bases and 0 bases respectively, with 9 bases between them. CDR3 length: 15 residues. The CDR3 region has the DNA TGTGCCAGCAGCCTGACTAGCTCTGGGGCCAACGTCCTGACTTTC. This codes for CASSLTSSGANVLTF.

The V call is TRBV7-2, the J call TRBJ1-5, with D perhaps matching TRBD1 (6 bases). The V gene's germline CDR1 is SGHTA and CDR2 FQGNSA. There are 15 residues in the CDR3. Between the trimmed V and J ends, which lost 5 bases and 3 bases, there was a span of 14 bases. Here the CDR3 reads CASSGGATTNQPQHF. CDR3 sequence (DNA): TGTGCCAGCAGCGGGGGCGCTACGACCAATCAGCCCCAGCATTTT.

The chain has TRBV10-1 and TRBJ1-2, with 8 positions matching TRBD1. V was pared by 6 bases and J by 2 bases, with 2 bases of the junction left unmatched. CDR1 WNHNN and CDR2 SYGVQD come from the germline V gene (reference sequence). This CDR3 contains 13 residues. The CDR3 is CASSRQGNYGYTF. The CDR3 coding sequence is TGCGCCAGCAGCCGACAGGGGAACTATGGCTACACCTTC.

The chain has TRBV29-1 and TRBJ1-2; D might be TRBD1 (6 bases). This CDR3 spans 12 amino acids. V lost 5 bases to trimming and J lost 0 bases, with 7 bases between them. Germline V gives CDR1 SQVTM, CDR2 ANQGSEA. The CDR3 DNA follows: TGCAGCGTTTGGACAGCTAACTATGGCTACACCTTC. It yields the protein CSVWTANYGYTF.

The gene calls are TRBV12-5 and TRBJ1-1, with TRBD1 as a possible D gene (6 bases). Trimming cost V 5 bases and J 1 base, with 8 bases left between them. The CDR3 extends over 13 amino acids. Germline CDR1 and CDR2: LGHNT and FRNRAP. CDR3 in DNA: TGTGCTAGTGGTGCACAGGGGAACACTGAAGCTTTCTTT. It yields the protein CASGAQGNTEAFF.

This clone was seen ten or more times. The rearrangement links TRBV11-2 to TRBJ1-1; D remains ambiguous. V was pared by 5 bases and J by 3 bases, with 13 bases between. Germline V CDR1 and CDR2: SGHAT, FQNNGV. The CDR3 is 14 residues long. CDR3 region: CASSNYVGDTEAFF. The CDR3 coding sequence is TGTGCCAGCAGCAATTACGTCGGGGACACTGAAGCTTTCTTT.

The chain couples TRBV12-3 or TRBV12-4 to TRBJ2-3; no clear D. Trimming took off 4 bases at V and 5 bases at J, with 10 bases between the two ends. This CDR3 region has 13 residues. The CDR3 spells CASSSYGGDTQYF. The CDR3 region has the DNA TGTGCCAGCAGTTCCTATGGTGGAGATACGCAGTATTTT.

The CDR3 spells CAWRRQGENGYTF. The CDR3, as DNA: TGTGCCTGGAGGAGACAGGGGGAGAATGGCTACACCTTC. V gene TRBV30 combines with J gene TRBJ1-2; TRBD1 aligns across 9 bases. Germline CDR1 GTSNPN, CDR2 SVGIG (reference sequence). The ends lost 3 bases at V and 6 bases at J; junction bases unmatched: 5. The CDR3 length is 13 residues. The full variable domain, in which reference TRBV30 and TRBJ1-2 provide the parts outside the CDR3, is SQTIHQWPATLVQPVGSPLSLECTVEGTSNPNLYWYRQAAGRGLQLLFYSVGIGQISSEVPQNLSASRPQDRQFILSSKKLLLSDSGFYLCAWRRQGENGYTFGSGTRLTVV.

The genes are TRBV10-1 and TRBJ2-3; 8 bases match TRBD2. Per germline, CDR1 WNHNN and CDR2 SYGVQD (reference sequence). Trimming removed 6 bases from V and 2 bases from J; junction bases left unmatched: 7. The CDR3 runs to 15 residues. The CDR3 reads CASSPGSGNTDTQYF. CDR3 sequence (DNA): TGCGCCAGCAGCCCAGGTAGCGGGAACACAGATACGCAGTATTTT.

The gene calls are TRBV7-9 and TRBJ2-3; 9 positions agree with TRBD1. J gave up 4 bases and V 5 bases, and 7 bases lay outside the gene matches. This CDR3 is built from 15 residues. The germline CDR1 and CDR2 sequences are SEHNR and FQNEAQ (reference sequence). For the CDR3, the DNA is TGTGCCAGCAGCCGGGGACAGGGAATTTCAGATACGCAGTATTTT. Encoded protein: CASSRGQGISDTQYF.

Worth noting for this clone: Other DNA sequences in this specimen translate into the identical CDR3. V gene TRBV20-1 combines with J gene TRBJ1-1; D uncertain. The CDR3 is 11 amino acids. V dropped 6 bases and J dropped 0 bases, with 5 bases sitting between them. Germline V gene sequence: CDR1 DFQATT, CDR2 SNEGSKA (reference sequence). CDR3 region: CSAPLNTEAFF. The CDR3 nucleotides read TGCAGTGCCCCATTGAACACTGAAGCTTTCTTT.

This clone was seen only once. The gene calls are TRBV28 and TRBJ1-5; the D gene is possibly TRBD1 (5 bases). V was clipped by 5 bases and J by 9 bases, with 20 bases between them. Germline lookup yields CDR1 MDHEN and CDR2 SYDVKM. This CDR3 has 15 residues. The CDR3 protein is CASSTTKQAFRPQHF. The CDR3 region has the DNA TGTGCCAGCAGTACCACAAAACAGGCTTTTCGGCCCCAGCATTTT.

The gene calls are TRBV9 and TRBJ2-7; D might be TRBD2 (6 bases). CDR3 length equals 14 residues. Trimming cost V 5 bases and J 5 bases, with 17 bases left between them. The germline V gene has CDR1 SGDLS and CDR2 YYNGEE. The CDR3 region is CASSPGTLSDEQYF. CDR3 coding DNA: TGTGCCAGCAGTCCCGGGACTCTTTCTGACGAGCAGTACTTC.

The gene calls are TRBV11-2 and TRBJ2-7; 7 positions agree with TRBD2. CDR1 is SGHAT and CDR2 is FQNNGV in the germline V gene. The CDR3 covers 16 residues. After removal of 4 bases from V and 7 bases from J, the junction contained 16 bases not matched to a gene. The CDR3 loop is CASSWRGAGTGGEQYF. In DNA form, the CDR3 reads TGTGCCAGCAGCTGGCGGGGAGCGGGGACCGGAGGAGAGCAGTACTTC.

The rearrangement links TRBV4-1 to TRBJ2-7; 7 nucleotides align to TRBD2. The CDR3 consists of 15 residues. After removal of 0 bases from V and 0 bases from J, the junction contained 2 bases not matched to a gene. Germline-derived CDR1 and CDR2 are MGHRA and YSYEKL. The CDR3 protein is CASSQDGRVSYEQYF. In DNA, the CDR3 is TGCGCCAGCAGCCAAGATGGGAGGGTCTCCTACGAGCAGTACTTC.

The V call is TRBV5-6, the J call TRBJ1-1; D possibly corresponds to TRBD1 (6 bases). The CDR3 spans 14 residues. V lost 3 bases and J lost 4, with 13 bases in between. The V gene's germline CDR1 is SGHDT and CDR2 YYEEEE. The CDR3 bases are TGTGCCAGCAGCTCGGGGGGGCTGGGCACTGAAGCTTTCTTT. Translation gives CASSSGGLGTEAFF.

The chain combines TRBV6-5 with TRBJ1-2; 10 nucleotides agree with TRBD1. The CDR3 runs to 16 residues. Germline-derived CDR1 and CDR2 are MNHEY and SVGAGI. The J segment lost 0 bases and the V segment lost 2 bases, leaving 3 bases of the junction unmatched. The CDR3 nucleotides read TGTGCCAGCAGTTACGGGACAGGGGTTGCTAACTATGGCTACACCTTC. Protein: CASSYGTGVANYGYTF.

The rearrangement uses TRBV30 and TRBJ2-7; D not certain. V shed 0 bases and J shed 2 bases, with 8 bases lying between them. The V gene's germline CDR1 is GTSNPN and CDR2 SVGIG (reference sequence). This CDR3 has 13 amino acids. The CDR3 reads CAWSVALPYEQYF. CDR3 bases: TGTGCCTGGAGTGTAGCGTTGCCCTACGAGCAGTACTTC.

CDR3 nucleotides: TGCGCCAGCAGCCTGCAGGGGACCTCCTATAATTCACCCCTCCACTTT. Residues: CASSLQGTSYNSPLHF. The V gene is TRBV5-1, the J gene TRBJ1-6; D perhaps matches TRBD1 (6 bases). This CDR3 has 16 residues. Trimming took 4 bases from V and 0 from J, leaving 11 bases between them. Germline-derived CDR1 and CDR2 are SGHRS and YFSETQ.

J is TRBJ1-2 and V is TRBV30; D is unresolved. This CDR3 region has 13 residues. V was shortened by 2 bases and J by 0 bases, with 7 bases between the two germline ends. The germline V gene encodes CDR1 GTSNPN and CDR2 SVGIG (reference sequence). CDR3 in amino acids: CAWSLQANYGYTF. CDR3 DNA: TGTGCCTGGAGTCTCCAGGCTAACTATGGCTACACCTTC.

V is TRBV27 and J is TRBJ2-1, with 8 nucleotides matching TRBD1. The CDR3 length is 18 residues. V lost 0 bases to trimming and J lost 7 bases; unmatched junction nucleotides: 14. CDR1 MNHEY and CDR2 SMNVEV come from the germline V gene (reference sequence). The CDR3 DNA sequence: TGTGCCAGCAGTTTATCGATTAAAGGGGACAGGTCTCCTAATGAGCAGTTCTTC. It specifies CASSLSIKGDRSPNEQFF.

The rearrangement joins TRBV30 to TRBJ2-7, with D perhaps matching TRBD1 (6 bases). The CDR3 loop spans 14 amino acids. V was clipped by 3 bases and J by 0 bases, with 12 bases between them. Germline loops: CDR1 GTSNPN, CDR2 SVGIG (reference sequence). CDR3 loop: CAWSAGTFSYEQYF. DNA of the CDR3: TGTGCCTGGAGCGCCGGGACATTCTCCTACGAGCAGTACTTC.

V and J are TRBV27 and TRBJ1-6, with 10 bases that match TRBD1. The trim removed 4 bases at V and 13 bases at J, leaving 10 bases unmatched. CDR3 length: 15 residues. Germline values: CDR1 MNHEY, CDR2 SMNVEV (reference sequence). The CDR3 loop reads CASSSLGQGGRPLHF. In DNA form, the CDR3 reads TGTGCCAGCAGTTCCCTCGGACAGGGGGGGAGGCCCCTCCACTTT.

CDR3 DNA: TGTGCCAAGACACAGGGCGGGGGCTATGGCTACACCTTC. Its protein is CAKTQGGGYGYTF. This rearrangement joins TRBV6-8 to TRBJ1-2; the D gene is possibly TRBD1 (6 bases). Trimming pared 10 bases from V and 4 bases from J, leaving 16 bases between. The CDR3 extends over 13 amino acids. Germline CDR1 MNHGY, CDR2 SAAAGT.